Listed below are T cell receptor beta chains from one sample, sequenced in a study of OX40 agonist ivuxolimab in advanced cancers. Assay: immunoSEQ multiplex PCR; the TCRdb copy retains only in-frame clones and omits some. The sample consists of about 50,000 clones, about 81% of them appearing once. The starting material was CD4+ or CD8+ T cells sorted from blood, obtained in a trial of the OX40 agonist ivuxolimab. These TCRs come from an adult with an advanced solid tumor such as melanoma, head and neck, liver or kidney cancer. Both conserved end residues are part of each CDR3. A D gene is named only where the DNA matches it firmly. A clone size is listed for some rows: how often the clone was seen (once, few, many), or a class if it is expanded.

d_gene | abundance | j_gene | v_gene | CDR3nt | CDR3aa
NA | NA | TRBJ2-7 | TRBV2 | TGTGCCAGCAGCCGTCCGCTGACCTACGAGCAGTACTTC | CASSRPLTYEQYF
TRBD2 | NA | TRBJ2-1 | TRBV27 | TGTGCCAGCAGGAGAAACAGGGGACAAGTTCTAGCGGGAGTCTCGGGTGAGCAGTTCTTC | CASRRNRGQVLAGVSGEQFF
NA | NA | TRBJ2-1 | TRBV5-1 | TGCGCCAGCAGCCATCTGGATAGCGACAATGAGCAGTTCTTC | CASSHLDSDNEQFF
NA | NA | TRBJ2-5 | TRBV9 | TGTGCCAGCAGCGTAGAACAGGGCCAAGAGACCCAGTACTTC | CASSVEQGQETQYF
NA | NA | TRBJ1-5 | TRBV18 | TGTGCCAGCTCACCTTATGGGGGGGGCAATCAGCCCCAGCATTTT | CASSPYGGGNQPQHF
NA | NA | TRBJ2-5 | TRBV2 | TGTGCCACCGGGGGGACAGAGCCGTACTTC | CATGGTEPYF
NA | NA | TRBJ1-2 | TRBV5-4 | TGTGCCAGCAGCGACGGCGCCAGGGAGAACTATGGCTACACCTTC | CASSDGARENYGYTF
NA | once | TRBJ1-2 | TRBV9 | TGTGCCAGCAGCGTTTCCCCCAACAGGGTTGGAGAAGATTATGGCTACACCTTC | CASSVSPNRVGEDYGYTF
NA | NA | TRBJ2-1 | TRBV10-3 | TGTGCCATCAGTTTGGACAGCGGGCCCTACAATGAGCAGTTCTTC | CAISLDSGPYNEQFF
TRBD1 | NA | TRBJ1-2 | TRBV6-5 | TGTGCCAGCAGTTATGGGACAGCACCTAACTATGGCTACACCTTC | CASSYGTAPNYGYTF
TRBD1 | NA | TRBJ1-3 | TRBV7-2 | TGTGCCAGCAGCTTCCGGGACAGGGGGGTAGGAAACACCATATATTTT | CASSFRDRGVGNTIYF
NA | once | TRBJ1-4 | TRBV4-1 | TGCGCCAGCAGCCAAGATGATGAAAAACTGTTTTTT | CASSQDDEKLFF
NA | NA | TRBJ2-7 | TRBV10-1 | TGCGCCAGCAGTGATTCGAACTTAAACTACGAGCAGTACTTC | CASSDSNLNYEQYF
NA | NA | TRBJ1-4 | TRBV7-9 | TGTGCCAGCAGCTTAGATTCCAGCGCCCTGTTTTTT | CASSLDSSALFF
NA | NA | TRBJ2-7 | TRBV28 | TGTGCCAGCAGTTTCCCAGTAGCGGAGTACGAGCAGTACTTC | CASSFPVAEYEQYF
TRBD1 | NA | TRBJ1-1 | TRBV5-5 | TGTGCCAGCAGCCTCCGGGACAGGAAAGCTTTCTTT | CASSLRDRKAFF
NA | NA | TRBJ1-1 | TRBV7-9 | TGTGCCAGCAGCTTAGGTGGCCTCGAGACTGAAGCTTTCTTT | CASSLGGLETEAFF
NA | once | TRBJ1-1 | TRBV7-2 | TGTGCCAGCAGCTCGGTCCCGGGGATCACTGAAGCTTTCTTT | CASSSVPGITEAFF
NA | NA | TRBJ2-3 | TRBV5-1 | TGCGCCAGCAGCTTGTTCGGCCCGCGAGGAGATACGCAGTATTTT | CASSLFGPRGDTQYF
NA | NA | TRBJ1-2 | TRBV4-3 | TGCGCCAGCAGCCACCGGGACCCCGGCCAGGCGGGCTACACCTTC | CASSHRDPGQAGYTF
NA | NA | TRBJ1-5 | TRBV6-1 | TGTGCCAGCAGTGAAGTTACAGGTCCTTCCAATCAGCCCCAGCATTTT | CASSEVTGPSNQPQHF
TRBD1 | NA | TRBJ1-5 | TRBV19 | TGTGCCAGTAGTACGACAGGGGTAAGGACTAGTAGCAATCAGCCCCAGCATTTT | CASSTTGVRTSSNQPQHF
NA | NA | TRBJ2-1 | TRBV19 | TGTGCCAGTAGTACCCCCAGGAGTGGGGCGGGTTTGGAGCAGTTCTTC | CASSTPRSGAGLEQFF
NA | NA | TRBJ1-1 | TRBV9 | TGTGCCAGCAGCGTAGTTCGGCGACCCGTGGAAGCTTTCTTT | CASSVVRRPVEAFF
NA | medium-sized | TRBJ2-5 | TRBV29-1 | TGCAGCGTTGAAAAGTTTCGTGCGGAGACCCAGTACTTC | CSVEKFRAETQYF
TRBD1 | NA | TRBJ2-1 | TRBV5-4 | TGTGCCAGCACCCGACAGGGGGCGTATGAGCAGTTCTTC | CASTRQGAYEQFF
NA | NA | TRBJ1-5 | TRBV27 | TGTGCCAGCAGTTTTCAGGGTTTGGGGAGCAATCAGCCCCAGCATTTT | CASSFQGLGSNQPQHF
TRBD2 | NA | TRBJ2-4 | TRBV7-8 | TGTGCCAGCAGCTTAGCTAGCGGGAGCGGAGCCAAAAACATTCAGTACTTC | CASSLASGSGAKNIQYF
TRBD1 | NA | TRBJ2-4 | TRBV7-2 | TGTGCCAGCAGCTACGGACAGGGACAGTACTTC | CASSYGQGQYF
NA | NA | TRBJ2-3 | TRBV11-2 | TGTGCCAGCAGCCCGACAAGCCCTTACACAGATACGCAGTATTTT | CASSPTSPYTDTQYF
NA | few | TRBJ1-1 | TRBV2 | TGTGCCAGCAGCCGACTCAGGGATAGGGACACTGAAGCTTTCTTT | CASSRLRDRDTEAFF
NA | NA | TRBJ2-5 | TRBV11-2 | TGTGCCAGCAGCTTAGGGCTGCAAGAGACCCAGTACTTC | CASSLGLQETQYF
NA | once | TRBJ2-2 | TRBV11-3 | TGTGCCAGCAGCTCGAAGGACCTTATAAACACCGGGGAGCTGTTTTTT | CASSSKDLINTGELFF
NA | NA | TRBJ1-4 | TRBV7-2 | TGTGCCAGCAGCTTAGTGCGGACGGGCAATGAAAAACTGTTTTTT | CASSLVRTGNEKLFF
NA | NA | TRBJ2-3 | TRBV5-1 | TGCGCCAGCAGCCCGACGGTAGATACGCAGTATTTT | CASSPTVDTQYF
NA | NA | TRBJ2-7 | TRBV7-2 | TGTGCCAGCAGCTTAATCGCAGAGGTGTACTTC | CASSLIAEVYF
NA | NA | TRBJ2-6 | TRBV30 | TGTGCCTGGAGTGTGGGTGGGGCCAACGTCCTGACTTTC | CAWSVGGANVLTF
NA | NA | TRBJ1-2 | TRBV4-1 | TGCGCCAGCAGCCAAGTCCCCGGGGATTATGGCTACACCTTC | CASSQVPGDYGYTF
NA | NA | TRBJ2-7 | TRBV7-2 | TGTGCCAGCAGCTTCTACTACGAGCAGTACTTC | CASSFYYEQYF
TRBD1 | NA | TRBJ1-2 | TRBV5-8 | TGTGCCAGCAGCGGGAGGTTTGGGACAGGGGATGGCTACACCTTC | CASSGRFGTGDGYTF
NA | NA | TRBJ2-5 | TRBV4-1 | TGCGCCAGCAGCCAAGGAGGCCGGACGCTGCGAGAGACCCAGTACTTC | CASSQGGRTLRETQYF
TRBD2 | NA | TRBJ2-2 | TRBV6-5 | TGTGCCAGCAGTTCTCCCTCTAGCGGGAGACCCGGGGAGCTGTTTTTT | CASSSPSSGRPGELFF
NA | NA | TRBJ1-3 | TRBV10-3 | TGTGCCATCAGTCTCCGGGGGCCTGGAAACACCATATATTTT | CAISLRGPGNTIYF
TRBD1 | NA | TRBJ2-7 | TRBV5-1 | TGCGCCAGCAGCTTGGTGAGAGGGGGCGTATGGAACGAGCAGTACTTC | CASSLVRGGVWNEQYF
NA | NA | TRBJ1-1 | TRBV5-4 | TGTGCCAGCAGCTTGGAGCTCGTAGGGATGGGCACTGAAGCTTTCTTT | CASSLELVGMGTEAFF
NA | NA | TRBJ2-5 | TRBV7-2 | TGTGCCAGCAGCTTATCCCTAAGTGGGAGCCAAGAGACCCAGTACTTC | CASSLSLSGSQETQYF
TRBD1 | NA | TRBJ1-1 | TRBV10-3 | TGTGCCATCAGTTCGACAGGGGAGATCCCTGAAGCTTTCTTT | CAISSTGEIPEAFF
TRBD1 | few | TRBJ1-1 | TRBV7-8 | TGTGCCAGCAGCTCAAGCGGGACAGGGGCGGTAACTGAAGCTTTCTTT | CASSSSGTGAVTEAFF
NA | NA | TRBJ2-7 | TRBV6-5 | TGTGCCAGCAGTGTGCAGACCTACGAGCAGTACTTC | CASSVQTYEQYF
NA | few | TRBJ2-2 | TRBV7-6 | TGTGCCAGCAGCCCTAACTCCGCCGGCACCGGGGAGCTGTTTTTT | CASSPNSAGTGELFF
NA | NA | TRBJ1-3 | TRBV6-5 | TGTGCCACCCAAGCAGTCGGCTCTGGAAACACCATATATTTT | CATQAVGSGNTIYF
NA | NA | TRBJ1-5 | TRBV6-1 | TGTGCCAGCAACCAGGGGCGGGTGGTTCAGCCCCAGCATTTT | CASNQGRVVQPQHF
NA | NA | TRBJ1-5 | TRBV29-1 | TGCAGCGTTGAAGGGGTCAATCAGCCCCAGCATTTT | CSVEGVNQPQHF
TRBD1 | NA | TRBJ2-7 | TRBV7-6 | TGTGCCAGCAGCTTAGCGGGGGCAGGGGGCTACGAGCAGTACTTC | CASSLAGAGGYEQYF
NA | NA | TRBJ2-7 | TRBV4-3 | TGCGCCAGCAGCCAAAGGACAGACTCCTACGAGCAGTACTTC | CASSQRTDSYEQYF